A single sample is the source of the 18 T cell receptor beta chains below, sequenced in a study of T cell responses to AZD1222 COVID-19 vaccine. Only in-frame clones appear in the TCRdb table, and some are missing; sequencing was by immunoSEQ multiplex PCR. The sample has roughly 130,000 clones; approximately 85% are singletons. This material consisted of peripheral blood, taken on day 0 of AZD1222 vaccination. The receptors shown here come from an adult in good health.

In DNA, the CDR3 is TGTGCCAGCAGCCAAGCTCGACTAGGTGGCGAGCAGTTCTTC. It codes for CASSQARLGGEQFF. The chain employs TRBV14 and TRBJ2-1; possible D gene TRBD2, 6 bases. With 1 base removed from V and 10 bases from J, the gap between germline ends came to 14 bases. Germline assignment: CDR1 SGHDN and CDR2 FVKESK. The length of the CDR3 is 14 residues.

This chain links TRBV19 with TRBJ1-5; weak D call: TRBD1 (5 bases). V was shortened by 1 base and J by 6 bases, with 16 bases between the two germline ends. CDR3 length: 16 residues. In germline, CDR1 is LNHDA, CDR2 SQIVND (reference sequence). As DNA, the CDR3 is TGTGCCAGTAGTATAGTTGGGGGGATCTCTAGTCAGCCCCAGCATTTT. This encodes CASSIVGGISSQPQHF. Based on the CDR3 plus reference TRBV19 and TRBJ1-5, the full variable domain is DGGITQSPKYLFRKEGQNVTLSCEQNLNHDAMYWYRQDPGQGLRLIYYSQIVNDFQKGDIAEGYSVSREKKESFPLTVTSAQKNPTAFYLCASSIVGGISSQPQHFGDGTRLSIL.

The chain has TRBV5-8 and TRBJ1-2; D gene uncertain. Germline assignment: CDR1 SGHTS and CDR2 YDEGEE. This CDR3 is 14 amino acids long. With 4 bases removed from V and 6 bases from J, the gap between germline ends came to 16 bases. The CDR3 DNA sequence: TGTGCCAGCAGCGGCGGTTTAGGGTCTAATGGCTACACCTTC. Residues: CASSGGLGSNGYTF.

On this clone itself: The CDR3 carries no conserved terminal phenylalanine or tryptophan, so it likely arises from a read error. No DNA is shown, since the ends of the CDR3 on it are uncertain; the CDR3 is the one TCRdb lists. The V gene is TRBV12-5, the J gene TRBJ2-7; TRBD2, the D gene given by the table, was not confirmed from the DNA. The length of the CDR3 is 9 amino acids, counting both ends. Per germline, CDR1 LGHNT and CDR2 FRNRAP. CDR3 residues: CASGATGVC.

The J gene is TRBJ1-5, the V gene TRBV24-1; 7 nucleotides line up with TRBD1. Germline lookup yields CDR1 KGHDR and CDR2 SFDVKD. Trimming at V came to 3 bases and at J to 0 bases, leaving 1 base not matched to a gene. This CDR3 spans 15 amino acids. CDR3 bases: TGTGCCACCAGTGATAAGGGGGCTAGCAATCAGCCCCAGCATTTT. It codes for CATSDKGASNQPQHF.

The chain employs TRBV5-4 and TRBJ2-1; D possibly corresponds to TRBD1 (6 bases). Germline V CDR1 and CDR2: SGHNT, YYREEE (reference sequence). Trimming took off 4 bases at V and 2 bases at J, with 10 bases between the two ends. The CDR3 has 14 amino acids. The CDR3 nucleotides read TGTGCCAGCAGCCCCCGGGACACCTACAATGAGCAGTTCTTC. Its protein product is CASSPRDTYNEQFF.

The gene calls are TRBV7-6 and TRBJ1-5; TRBD1 is a possible D gene (5 bases). Germline V lookup: CDR1 SGHVS, CDR2 FNYEAQ. This CDR3 has 13 residues. V dropped 7 bases and J dropped 0 bases, with 7 bases sitting between them. The CDR3 coding sequence is TGTGCCAGCATGGGGGGTAGCAATCAGCCCCAGCATTTT. Amino acids: CASMGGSNQPQHF.

This sequence joins TRBV29-1 and TRBJ1-2, with a possible D match to TRBD1 (6 bases). V was shortened by 5 bases and J by 7 bases, with 14 bases between the two germline ends. The CDR3 sequence is 12 residues long. CDR1 is SQVTM and CDR2 is ANQGSEA in the germline V gene. The CDR3 protein is CSVPQGIRGYTF. CDR3 in DNA: TGCAGCGTTCCCCAGGGGATCCGTGGCTACACCTTC.

In its sample, this clone was seen a few times. The chain's CDR3 is CASSLWAAYSGNTIYF. CDR3 nucleotides: TGTGCCAGCAGTTTATGGGCGGCGTACTCTGGAAACACCATATATTTT. V and J are TRBV28 and TRBJ1-3; D ambiguous. V was clipped by 0 bases and J by 0 bases, with 9 bases between them. CDR1 is MDHEN, CDR2 SYDVKM, per germline. The CDR3 runs to 16 residues.

The chain employs TRBV25-1 and TRBJ1-1; 7 bases are a match to TRBD1. The CDR3 totals 16 residues. V shed 3 bases and J 1 base; nucleotides not matched to a gene: 8. Germline V gives CDR1 MGHDK, CDR2 SYGVNS. CDR3 protein: CASSEAHQGGNTEAFF. CDR3 nucleotides: TGTGCCAGCAGTGAGGCACATCAGGGGGGGAACACTGAAGCTTTCTTT.

The chain carries TRBV2 and TRBJ1-1; possible D gene TRBD1, 5 bases. CDR3 length: 14 residues. Germline CDR1 and CDR2: SNHLY and FYNNEI. With 7 bases removed from V and 2 bases from J, the gap between germline ends came to 14 bases. CDR3 DNA: TGTGCCAGCACGGGACGGCGGATAAACACTGAAGCTTTCTTT. Protein product: CASTGRRINTEAFF.

V gene TRBV19 combines with J gene TRBJ1-2; no definite D call. Per germline, CDR1 LNHDA and CDR2 SQIVND (reference sequence). Deletions cut 7 bases from V and 6 bases from J, with 15 bases between. The CDR3 loop spans 13 amino acids. The CDR3: CASTMGGLDGYTF. CDR3 in DNA: TGTGCCAGTACCATGGGAGGATTAGATGGCTACACCTTC.

This clone has a single count. V usage is TRBV12-3 or TRBV12-4 and J usage is TRBJ1-2; no clear D gene. V was shortened by 6 bases and J by 4 bases, with 9 bases between the two germline ends. The length of the CDR3 is 12 residues. CDR3 residues: CASRRVSYGYTF. CDR3 sequence (DNA): TGTGCCAGCAGACGGGTGAGCTATGGCTACACCTTC.

The chain joins TRBV10-3 to TRBJ1-1; no definite D call. Per the germline V gene, CDR1 is ENHRY and CDR2 is SYGVKD. V was pared by 6 bases and J by 5 bases, with 13 bases between. The CDR3 consists of 13 residues. Here the CDR3 DNA reads TGTGCCATCAGCTTAGAGATGTGGACTGAAGCTTTCTTT. This translates into CAISLEMWTEAFF.

CDR3 region: CASSLREAYEQYF. Here the CDR3 DNA reads TGTGCCAGCAGTTTAAGGGAGGCCTACGAGCAGTACTTC. The chain joins TRBV12-3 or TRBV12-4 to TRBJ2-7; D possibly corresponds to TRBD2 (6 bases). V dropped 2 bases and J dropped 2 bases, with 7 bases sitting between them. This CDR3 has 13 residues.

The rearrangement links TRBV7-9 to TRBJ2-7, with TRBD2 matching over 8 bases. This CDR3 spans 14 amino acids. The J segment lost 0 bases and the V segment lost 6 bases, leaving 4 bases of the junction unmatched. Germline CDR1 is SEHNR and CDR2 is FQNEAQ (reference sequence). The chain's CDR3 is CASSGTRSSYEQYF. CDR3 nucleotide sequence: TGTGCCAGCAGTGGGACTAGGAGCTCCTACGAGCAGTACTTC.

The chain links TRBV7-9 to TRBJ1-4; D is uncertain. The CDR3 totals 15 residues. Deletions cut 0 bases from V and 8 bases from J, with 13 bases between. CDR1 SEHNR and CDR2 FQNEAQ come from the germline V gene (reference sequence). CDR3 nucleotide sequence: TGTGCCAGCAGCTTAGCCCGGAGGACGGGCGAAAAACTGTTTTTT. Amino acid sequence: CASSLARRTGEKLFF.

This clone came up a few times. The chain employs TRBV7-9 and TRBJ1-6; D gene uncertain. The V gene lost 3 bases and the J gene lost 14 bases, with 11 bases spanning the gap. Looked up from germline, CDR1 is SEHNR and CDR2 is FQNEAQ (reference sequence). This CDR3 contains 12 residues. The DNA of the CDR3 is TGTGCCAGCAGCTTTCCGGGTCAAACCCTCCACTTT. The encoded protein is CASSFPGQTLHF.